This T cell receptor (beta chain) is from a study of blood T cell repertoires in COVID-19. Participants were aged about 18 to 100 years from approximately 25 US areas. Clinical histories supplied by participants themselves formed the basis of cohort assignment. Germline loops: CDR1 SNHLY, CDR2 FYNNEI. The length of the CDR3 is 13 residues. V dropped 0 bases and J dropped 6; count of bases not matched to a gene: 1. Authors' analysis steps: Using reference gene primer amplification, nucleated cell counts were estimated. Only in-frame clones appear in the TCRdb table, and some are missing; sequencing was by immunoSEQ multiplex PCR. V and J calls plus clone size are reproduced from that table; the DNA served to infer D and trimming. The table records approximately 230,000 clones, about nine tenths of them present only once.

This TCR was sampled from a man aged 35 to 55 who had recovered from COVID-19. Material: PBMCs or T cells enriched from blood (not recorded which). The chain couples TRBV2 to TRBJ1-2, with TRBD1 matching 7 bases. The CDR3 sequence is CASSEAQGNGYTF. The CDR3 DNA is TGTGCCAGCAGTGAAGCACAGGGGAATGGCTACACCTTC.